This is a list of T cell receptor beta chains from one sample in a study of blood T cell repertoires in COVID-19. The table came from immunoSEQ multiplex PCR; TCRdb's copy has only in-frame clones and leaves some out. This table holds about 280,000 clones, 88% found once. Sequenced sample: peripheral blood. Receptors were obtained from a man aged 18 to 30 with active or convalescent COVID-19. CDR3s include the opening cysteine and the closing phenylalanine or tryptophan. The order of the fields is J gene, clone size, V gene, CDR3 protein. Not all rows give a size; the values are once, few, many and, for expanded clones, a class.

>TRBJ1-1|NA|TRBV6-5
CATLKNTEAFF
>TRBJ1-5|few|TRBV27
CASSRGGNQPQHF
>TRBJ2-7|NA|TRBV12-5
CASGLMGQSEQYF
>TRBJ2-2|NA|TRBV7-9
CASSLAALTNTGELFF
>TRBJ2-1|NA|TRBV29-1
CSVVTELGNEQFF
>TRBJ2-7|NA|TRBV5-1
CASSLSGEQYF
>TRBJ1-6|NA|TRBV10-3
CASGQVGGNSPLHF
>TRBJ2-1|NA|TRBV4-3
CASSQARQGNNEQFF
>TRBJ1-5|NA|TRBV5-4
CASSQDRAAQPQHF
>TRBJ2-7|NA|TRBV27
CASSYFFGGSYEQYF
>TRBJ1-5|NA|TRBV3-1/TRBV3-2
CASSQGRENQPQHF
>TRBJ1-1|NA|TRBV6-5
CASSLQGLGTEAFF
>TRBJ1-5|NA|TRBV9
CASSADSNNQPQHF
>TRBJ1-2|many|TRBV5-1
CASSVTPGTNYGYTF
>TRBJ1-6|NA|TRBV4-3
CASSQESGGNSPLHF
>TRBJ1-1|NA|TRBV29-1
CSVEDLRGNTEAFF
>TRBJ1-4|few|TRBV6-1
CASSERRGAGTNEKLFF
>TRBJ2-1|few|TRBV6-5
CASSYNRGSYNEQFF
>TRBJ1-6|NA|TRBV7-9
CASSYRTGSGDSPLHF
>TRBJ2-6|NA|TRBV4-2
CASSQGPESGANVLTF
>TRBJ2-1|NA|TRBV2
CASIDRQNNEQFF
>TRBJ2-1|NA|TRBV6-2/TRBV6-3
CASSYNSRSYNEQFF
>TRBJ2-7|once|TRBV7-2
CASSFTGFHEQYF
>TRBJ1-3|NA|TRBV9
CASSEMPGTGASGNTIYF
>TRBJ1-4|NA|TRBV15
CATSRDSQRWSDEKLFF
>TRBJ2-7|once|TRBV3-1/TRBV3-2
CASSLGGGSYEQYF
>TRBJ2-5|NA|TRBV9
CASSVGGGWETQYF
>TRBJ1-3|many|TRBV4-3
CASSQGYRGSGNTIYF
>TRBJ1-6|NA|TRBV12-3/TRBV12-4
CASTQGMLRPLHF
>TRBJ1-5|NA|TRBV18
CASSPQGYSNQPQHF
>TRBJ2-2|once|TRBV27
CASREASGGTGELFF
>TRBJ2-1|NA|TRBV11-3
CASSRTSGGYEQFF
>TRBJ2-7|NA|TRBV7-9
CASSPGQGVDEQYF
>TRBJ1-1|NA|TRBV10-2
CASSDTTGNTEAFF
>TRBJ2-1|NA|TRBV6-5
CASSNRGNEQFF
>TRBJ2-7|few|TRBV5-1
CASSSGTGPYEQYF
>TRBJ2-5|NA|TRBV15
CATSLRQGSVEETQYF
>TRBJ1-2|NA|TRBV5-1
CASSLGVLYGYTF
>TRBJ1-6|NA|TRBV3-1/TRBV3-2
CASSQGQGNSPLHF
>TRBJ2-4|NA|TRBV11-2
CASSSRVRNLAKNIQYF
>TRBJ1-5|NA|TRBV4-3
CASSQDIQGGQPQHF
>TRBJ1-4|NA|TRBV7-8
CASSLEALATNEKLFF